Listed below are T cell receptor beta chains from one sample, sequenced in a study of blood T cells in healthy people across ages. TCRdb ran MiXCR on the 5' RACE reads and lists one entry per CDR3 protein. The table includes over 450,000 distinct CDR3 sequences, about 25% detected once. These data were likewise used in another study, on T cells of mothers and their children.

The sample consisted of blood. These TCRs come from a boy between 5 and 17 years old in good health. CDR3s include the opening cysteine and the closing phenylalanine or tryptophan.

TRBJ2-7	TRBV12-3/TRBV12-4	CASSLMAGEQYF
TRBJ1-4	TRBV7-2	CASSSTGEGEKLFF
TRBJ2-3	TRBV20-1	CSARGQGNTDTQYF
TRBJ2-2	TRBV11-2	CASISRNQIPGQENTGELFF
TRBJ1-2	TRBV9	CASSAPTGNGYTF
TRBJ2-3	TRBV7-9	CASSSRLAPTQYF
TRBJ2-6	TRBV20-1	CSARAGAPSSGANVLTF
TRBJ2-7	TRBV5-1	CASSLELRQPSSYEQYF
TRBJ2-3	TRBV11-3	CASSPGLYRDNTDTQYF
TRBJ2-7	TRBV20-1	CSARALVTYEQYF
NA	TRBV4-3	CASSQDMAGVGDEQFF
TRBJ2-1	TRBV7-9	CASSPRGSPYNEQFF
TRBJ2-4	TRBV28	CASRGTSGRQAKNIQYF
NA	TRBV4-3	CASSQDVLSGTLYEQYF
TRBJ2-6	TRBV7-9	CASSFGGPGANVLTF
TRBJ2-1	TRBV2	CASTGGHYNEQFF
NA	TRBV7-2	CASSLDTSGVGNEQFF
NA	TRBV20-1	CSARTGDSYEQYF
TRBJ2-7	TRBV3-1	CASSQDQLASEQYF
TRBJ2-3	TRBV20-1	CSARVFGRAGDTQYF
TRBJ2-7	TRBV7-8	CASSSHGQSSYEQYF
TRBJ1-1	TRBV2	CASRMGDRIPEAFF
TRBJ2-5	TRBV25-1	CASSAAGGETQYF
TRBJ2-2	TRBV7-2	CASSLRGTSVAGELFF
TRBJ2-1	TRBV4-1	CASSQIGLGNNEQFF
TRBJ1-6	TRBV7-2	CASSLDPLVSSLHF
TRBJ2-5	TRBV7-2	CASSLGFITGGQETQYF
TRBJ2-2	TRBV4-3	CASSHLYGLAGGSSTGELFF
NA	TRBV20-1	CSAGGKTYEQYF
TRBJ2-1	TRBV7-9	CASSLGTSGGPDNEQFF
TRBJ1-6	TRBV5-4	CASSLAGANSPLHF
TRBJ2-5	TRBV6-6	CASSYSGGGDKETQYF
TRBJ2-6	TRBV6-5	CASRIRGNSGANVLTF
NA	TRBV20-1	CSATTDRVEQYF
TRBJ2-7	TRBV15	CATSWNRRDEQYF